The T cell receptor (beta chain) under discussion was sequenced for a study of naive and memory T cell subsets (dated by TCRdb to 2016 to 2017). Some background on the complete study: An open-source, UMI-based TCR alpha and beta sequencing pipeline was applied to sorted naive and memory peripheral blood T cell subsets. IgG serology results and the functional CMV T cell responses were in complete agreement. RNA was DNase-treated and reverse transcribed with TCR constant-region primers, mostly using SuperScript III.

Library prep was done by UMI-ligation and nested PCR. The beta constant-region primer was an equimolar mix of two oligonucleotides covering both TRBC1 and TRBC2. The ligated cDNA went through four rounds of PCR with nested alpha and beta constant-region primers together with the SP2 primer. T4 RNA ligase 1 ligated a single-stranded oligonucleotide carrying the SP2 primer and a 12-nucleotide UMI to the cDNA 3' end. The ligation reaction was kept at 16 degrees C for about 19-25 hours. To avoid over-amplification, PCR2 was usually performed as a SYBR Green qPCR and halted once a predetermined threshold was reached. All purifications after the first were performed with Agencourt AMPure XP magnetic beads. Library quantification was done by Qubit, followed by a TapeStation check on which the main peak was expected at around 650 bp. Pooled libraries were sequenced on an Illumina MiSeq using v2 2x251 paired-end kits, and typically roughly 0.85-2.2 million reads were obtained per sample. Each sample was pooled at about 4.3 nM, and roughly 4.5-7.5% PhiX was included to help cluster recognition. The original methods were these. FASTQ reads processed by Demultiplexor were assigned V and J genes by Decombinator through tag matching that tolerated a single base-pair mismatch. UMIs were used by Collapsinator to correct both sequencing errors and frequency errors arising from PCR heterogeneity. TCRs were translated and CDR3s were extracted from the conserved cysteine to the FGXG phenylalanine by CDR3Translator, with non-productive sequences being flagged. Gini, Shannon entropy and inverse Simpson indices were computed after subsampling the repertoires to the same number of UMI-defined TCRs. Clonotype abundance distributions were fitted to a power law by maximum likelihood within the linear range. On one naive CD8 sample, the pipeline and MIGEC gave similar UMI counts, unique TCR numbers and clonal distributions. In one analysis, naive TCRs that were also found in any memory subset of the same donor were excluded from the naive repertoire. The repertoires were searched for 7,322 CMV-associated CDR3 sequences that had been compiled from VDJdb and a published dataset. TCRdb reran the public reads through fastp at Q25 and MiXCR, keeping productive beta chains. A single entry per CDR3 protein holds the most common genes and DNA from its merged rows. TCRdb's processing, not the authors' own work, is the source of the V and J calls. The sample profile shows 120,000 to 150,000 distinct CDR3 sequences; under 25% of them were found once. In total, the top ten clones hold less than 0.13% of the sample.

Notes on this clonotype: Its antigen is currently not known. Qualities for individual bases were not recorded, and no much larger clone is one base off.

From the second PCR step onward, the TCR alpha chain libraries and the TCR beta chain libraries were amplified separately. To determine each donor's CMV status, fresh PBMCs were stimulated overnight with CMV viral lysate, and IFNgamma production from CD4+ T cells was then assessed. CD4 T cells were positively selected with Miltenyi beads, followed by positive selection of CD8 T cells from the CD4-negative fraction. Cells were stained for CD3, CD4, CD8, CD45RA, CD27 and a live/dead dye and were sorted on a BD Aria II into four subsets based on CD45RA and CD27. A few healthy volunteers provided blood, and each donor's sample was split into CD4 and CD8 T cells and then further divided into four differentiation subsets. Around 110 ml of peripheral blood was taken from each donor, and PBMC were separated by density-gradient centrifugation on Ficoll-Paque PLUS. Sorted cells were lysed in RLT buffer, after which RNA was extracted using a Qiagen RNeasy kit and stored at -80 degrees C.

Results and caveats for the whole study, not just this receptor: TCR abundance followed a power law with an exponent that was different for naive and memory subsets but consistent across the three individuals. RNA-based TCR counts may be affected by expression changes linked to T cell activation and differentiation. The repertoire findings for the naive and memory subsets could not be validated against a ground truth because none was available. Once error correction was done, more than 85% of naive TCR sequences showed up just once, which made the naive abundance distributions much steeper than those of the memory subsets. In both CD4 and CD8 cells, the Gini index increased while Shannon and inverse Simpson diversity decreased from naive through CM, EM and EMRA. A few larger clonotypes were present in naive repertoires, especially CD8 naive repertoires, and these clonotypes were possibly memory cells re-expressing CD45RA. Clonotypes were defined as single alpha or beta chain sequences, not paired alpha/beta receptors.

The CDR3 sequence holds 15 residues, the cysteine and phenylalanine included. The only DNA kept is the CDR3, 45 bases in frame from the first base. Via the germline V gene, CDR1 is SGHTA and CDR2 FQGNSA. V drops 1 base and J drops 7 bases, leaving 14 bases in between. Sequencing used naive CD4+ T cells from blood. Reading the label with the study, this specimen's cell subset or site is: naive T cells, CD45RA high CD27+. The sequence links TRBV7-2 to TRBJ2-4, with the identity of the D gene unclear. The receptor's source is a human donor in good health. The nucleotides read TGTGCCAGCAGCTTAGGACCCCGGGCGGCGAACATTCAGTACTTC. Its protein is CASSLGPRAANIQYF.